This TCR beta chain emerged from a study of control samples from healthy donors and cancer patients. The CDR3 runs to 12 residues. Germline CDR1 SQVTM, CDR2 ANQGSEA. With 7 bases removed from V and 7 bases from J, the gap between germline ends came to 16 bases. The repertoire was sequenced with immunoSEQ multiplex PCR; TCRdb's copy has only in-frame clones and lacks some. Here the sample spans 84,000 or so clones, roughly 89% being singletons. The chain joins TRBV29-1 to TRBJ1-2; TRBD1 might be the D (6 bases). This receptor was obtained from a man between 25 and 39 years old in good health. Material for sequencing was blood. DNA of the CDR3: TGCAGCGCCGAAACAGGGAGGGGTGGCTACACCTTC. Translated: CSAETGRGGYTF.